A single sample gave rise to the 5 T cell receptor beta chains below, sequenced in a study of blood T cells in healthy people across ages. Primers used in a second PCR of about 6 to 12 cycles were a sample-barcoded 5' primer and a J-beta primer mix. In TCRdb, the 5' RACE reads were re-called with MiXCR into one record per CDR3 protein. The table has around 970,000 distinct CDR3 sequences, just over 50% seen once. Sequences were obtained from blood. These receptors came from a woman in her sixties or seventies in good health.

CDR3 sequence: CSASAALGSGGDTQYF. For the CDR3, the DNA is TGCAGTGCTAGTGCCGCCCTCGGATCTGGAGGAGATACGCAGTATTTT. V and J are TRBV20-1 and TRBJ2-3, with D perhaps matching TRBD2 (5 bases). The ends were cut back, 3 bases at V and 5 bases at J, with 21 bases in the middle. Germline loops: CDR1 DFQATT, CDR2 SNEGSKA (reference sequence). This CDR3 is 16 amino acids long.

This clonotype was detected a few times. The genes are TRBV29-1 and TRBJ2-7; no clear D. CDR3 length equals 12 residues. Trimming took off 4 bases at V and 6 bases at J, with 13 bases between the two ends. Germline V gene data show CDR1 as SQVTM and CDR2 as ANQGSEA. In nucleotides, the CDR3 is TGCAGCGTTGCCGCTCAGGCGCTCGAGCAGTACTTC. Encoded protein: CSVAAQALEQYF.

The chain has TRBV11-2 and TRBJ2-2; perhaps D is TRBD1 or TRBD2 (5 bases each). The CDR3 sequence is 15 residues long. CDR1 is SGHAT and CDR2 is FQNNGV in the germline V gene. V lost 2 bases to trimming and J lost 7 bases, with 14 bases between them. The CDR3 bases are TGTGCCAGCAGCTTATTGGGGGATGGTATCGGGGAGCTGTTTTTT. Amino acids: CASSLLGDGIGELFF.

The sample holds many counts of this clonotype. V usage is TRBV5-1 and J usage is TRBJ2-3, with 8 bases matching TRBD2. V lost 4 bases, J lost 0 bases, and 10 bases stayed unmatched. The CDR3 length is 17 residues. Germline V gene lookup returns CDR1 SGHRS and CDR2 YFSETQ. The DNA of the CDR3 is TGCGCCAGCAGCCCCAATGGACTAGCAGTGAGCACAGATACGCAGTATTTT. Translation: CASSPNGLAVSTDTQYF.

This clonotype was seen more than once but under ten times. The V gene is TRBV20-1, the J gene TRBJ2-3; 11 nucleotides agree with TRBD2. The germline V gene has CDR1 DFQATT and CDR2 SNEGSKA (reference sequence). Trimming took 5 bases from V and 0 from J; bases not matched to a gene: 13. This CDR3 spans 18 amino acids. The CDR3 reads CSAHIAGGPGSSTDTQYF. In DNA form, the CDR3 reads TGCAGTGCTCATATAGCGGGAGGGCCGGGGAGCAGCACAGATACGCAGTATTTT.